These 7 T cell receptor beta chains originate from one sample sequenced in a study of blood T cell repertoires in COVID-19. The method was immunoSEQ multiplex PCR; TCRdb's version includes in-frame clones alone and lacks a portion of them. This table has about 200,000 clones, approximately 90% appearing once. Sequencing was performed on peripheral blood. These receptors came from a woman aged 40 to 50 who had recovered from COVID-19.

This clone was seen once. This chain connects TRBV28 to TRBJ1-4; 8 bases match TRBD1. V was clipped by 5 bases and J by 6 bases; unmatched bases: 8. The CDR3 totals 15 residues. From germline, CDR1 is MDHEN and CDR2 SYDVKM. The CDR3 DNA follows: TGTGCCAGCAGTCCAGGACAGGGATGGGATGAAAAACTGTTTTTT. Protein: CASSPGQGWDEKLFF.

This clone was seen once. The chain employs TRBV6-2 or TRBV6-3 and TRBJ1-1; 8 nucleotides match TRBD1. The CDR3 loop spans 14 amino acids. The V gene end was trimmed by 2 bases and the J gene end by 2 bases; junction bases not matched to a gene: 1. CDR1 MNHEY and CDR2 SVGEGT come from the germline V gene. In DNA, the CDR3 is TGTGCCAGCAGTTACCAGGGGGCCAACACTGAAGCTTTCTTT. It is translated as CASSYQGANTEAFF.

Here the CDR3 DNA reads TGCAGCGTTGGAGGGCGAGCGGGAGGGCCACAAGAGACCCAGTACTTC. It codes for CSVGGRAGGPQETQYF. V is TRBV29-1 and J is TRBJ2-5; 10 nucleotides agree with TRBD2. This CDR3 comprises 16 residues. V was pared by 4 bases and J by 2 bases, with 10 bases of the junction left unmatched. Germline V lookup: CDR1 SQVTM, CDR2 ANQGSEA.

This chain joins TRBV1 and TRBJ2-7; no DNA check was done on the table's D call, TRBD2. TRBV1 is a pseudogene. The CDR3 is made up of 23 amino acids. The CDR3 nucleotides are TGCACCAGCAGCCACCCGCATAAATCTAGCGCGAGGGAAGGTGGGCCAATCTCCTACGAGCAGTACTTC. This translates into CTSSHPHKSSAREGGPISYEQYF.

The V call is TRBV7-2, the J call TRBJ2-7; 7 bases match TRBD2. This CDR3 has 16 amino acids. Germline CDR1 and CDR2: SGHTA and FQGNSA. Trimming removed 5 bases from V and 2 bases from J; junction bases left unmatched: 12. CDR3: CASSTLLAPNAYEQYF. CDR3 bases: TGTGCCAGCAGCACTTTACTAGCGCCAAACGCCTACGAGCAGTACTTC.

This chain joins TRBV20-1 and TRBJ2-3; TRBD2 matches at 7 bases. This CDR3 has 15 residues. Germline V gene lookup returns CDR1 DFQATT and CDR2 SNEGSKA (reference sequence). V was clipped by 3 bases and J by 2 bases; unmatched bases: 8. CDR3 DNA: TGCAGTGCTAGTCCCAATAGCGGGTACACAGATACGCAGTATTTT. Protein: CSASPNSGYTDTQYF.

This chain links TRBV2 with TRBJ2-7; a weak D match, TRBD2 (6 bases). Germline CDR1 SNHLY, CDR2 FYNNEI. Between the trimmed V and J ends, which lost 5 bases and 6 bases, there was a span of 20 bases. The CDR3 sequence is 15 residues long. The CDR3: CASSYLSGREGEQYF. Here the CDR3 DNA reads TGTGCCAGCAGTTATCTTAGCGGAAGGGAAGGCGAGCAGTACTTC.